This TCR beta chain was captured by sequencing in a study of memory CD4+ T cells and cytomegalovirus serostatus. Whole-study results and caveats: The CMV-associated TCR signature appears largely within the CD4+ memory repertoire.

Single viable CD3+CD4+CD8-CD45RO+ cells were sorted as the memory CD4+ T cells. Positive selection with CD4 microbeads enriched total CD4+ T cells. Comments on this clone: Antigen: not known.

Here immunoSEQ multiplex PCR was the method, and the copy in TCRdb shows in-frame clones only, minus some. The sample gives nearly 60,000 clones, approximately 78% of which show up once; 0.8% to 1.2% is in the top ten. The CDR3 has 11 amino acids. Per the germline V gene, CDR1 is MNHEY and CDR2 is SMNVEV (reference sequence). The TCR sequence derives from an adult in good health and CMV-seronegative. Sequenced sample: memory CD4+ T cells from blood. The rearrangement uses TRBV27 and TRBJ2-3; TRBD2 aligns across 9 bases. The CDR3 sequence: CASGRSDTQYF. The DNA of the CDR3 is TGTGCTAGCGGGAGATCAGATACGCAGTATTTT.